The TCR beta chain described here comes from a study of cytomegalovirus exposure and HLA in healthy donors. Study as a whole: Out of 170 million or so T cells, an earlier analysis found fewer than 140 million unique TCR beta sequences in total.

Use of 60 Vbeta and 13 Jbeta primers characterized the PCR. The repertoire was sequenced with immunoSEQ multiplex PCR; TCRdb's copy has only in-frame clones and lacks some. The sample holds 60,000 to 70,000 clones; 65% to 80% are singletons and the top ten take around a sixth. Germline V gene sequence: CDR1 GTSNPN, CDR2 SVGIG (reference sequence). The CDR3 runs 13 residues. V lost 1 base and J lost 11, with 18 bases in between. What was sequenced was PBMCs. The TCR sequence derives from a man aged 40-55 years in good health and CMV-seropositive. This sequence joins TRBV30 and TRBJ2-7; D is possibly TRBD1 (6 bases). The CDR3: CAWSDDAGTKKYF. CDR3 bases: TGTGCCTGGAGTGACGACGCCGGGACAAAGAAGTACTTC.